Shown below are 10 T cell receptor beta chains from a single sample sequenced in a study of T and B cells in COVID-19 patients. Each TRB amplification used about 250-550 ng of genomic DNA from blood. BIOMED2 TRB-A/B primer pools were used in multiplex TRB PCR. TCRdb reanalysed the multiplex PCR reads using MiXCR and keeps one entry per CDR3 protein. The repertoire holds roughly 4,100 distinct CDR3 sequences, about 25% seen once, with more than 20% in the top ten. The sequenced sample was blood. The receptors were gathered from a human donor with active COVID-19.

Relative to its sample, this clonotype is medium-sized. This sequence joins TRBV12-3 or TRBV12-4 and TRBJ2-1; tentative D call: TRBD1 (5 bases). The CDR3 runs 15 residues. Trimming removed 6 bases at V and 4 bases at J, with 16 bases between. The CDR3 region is CASSNGAPSYNEQFF. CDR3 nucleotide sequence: TGTGCCAGCAGCAATGGGGCCCCCTCGTACAATGAGCAGTTCTTC.

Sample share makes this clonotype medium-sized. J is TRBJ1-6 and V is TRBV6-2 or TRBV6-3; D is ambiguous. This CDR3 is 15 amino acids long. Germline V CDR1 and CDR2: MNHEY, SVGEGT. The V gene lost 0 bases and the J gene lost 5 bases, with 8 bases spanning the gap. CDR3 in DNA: TGTGCCAGCAGTTACTCGATCAGGAATAATTCACCCCTCCACTTT. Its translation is CASSYSIRNNSPLHF.

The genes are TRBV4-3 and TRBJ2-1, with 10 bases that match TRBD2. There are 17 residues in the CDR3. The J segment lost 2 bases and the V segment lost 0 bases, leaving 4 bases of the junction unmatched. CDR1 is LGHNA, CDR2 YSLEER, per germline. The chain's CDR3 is CASSQDLLAGAYNEQFF. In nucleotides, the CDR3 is TGCGCCAGCAGCCAAGATCTCCTAGCGGGGGCCTACAATGAGCAGTTCTTC.

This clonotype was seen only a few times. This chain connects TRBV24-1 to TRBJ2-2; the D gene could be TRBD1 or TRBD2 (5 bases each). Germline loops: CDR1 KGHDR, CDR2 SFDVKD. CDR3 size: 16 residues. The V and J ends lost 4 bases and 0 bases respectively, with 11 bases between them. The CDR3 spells CATSEERGTNTGELFF. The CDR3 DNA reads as TGTGCCACCAGTGAGGAACGGGGCACGAACACCGGGGAGCTGTTTTTT.

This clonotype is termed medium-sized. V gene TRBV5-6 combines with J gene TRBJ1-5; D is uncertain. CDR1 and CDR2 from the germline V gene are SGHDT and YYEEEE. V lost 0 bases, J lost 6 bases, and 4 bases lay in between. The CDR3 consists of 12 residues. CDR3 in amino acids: CASSLVGQPQHF. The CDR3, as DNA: TGTGCCAGCAGCTTGGTGGGTCAGCCCCAGCATTTT.

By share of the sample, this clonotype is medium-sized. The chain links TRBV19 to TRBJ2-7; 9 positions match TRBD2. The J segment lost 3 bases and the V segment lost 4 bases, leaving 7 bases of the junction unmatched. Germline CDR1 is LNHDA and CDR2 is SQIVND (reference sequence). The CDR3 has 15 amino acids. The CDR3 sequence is CASSTTGTSIYEQYF. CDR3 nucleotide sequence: TGTGCCAGTAGTACGACCGGGACTAGCATCTACGAGCAGTACTTC.

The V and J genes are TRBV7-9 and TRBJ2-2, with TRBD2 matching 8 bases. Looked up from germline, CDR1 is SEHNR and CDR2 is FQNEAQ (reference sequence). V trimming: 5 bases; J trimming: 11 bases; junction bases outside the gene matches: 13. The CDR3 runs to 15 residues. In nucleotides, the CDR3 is TGTGCCAGCAGCCCCCGGGGTAGCGGGATAAGAGAGCTGTTTTTT. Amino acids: CASSPRGSGIRELFF.

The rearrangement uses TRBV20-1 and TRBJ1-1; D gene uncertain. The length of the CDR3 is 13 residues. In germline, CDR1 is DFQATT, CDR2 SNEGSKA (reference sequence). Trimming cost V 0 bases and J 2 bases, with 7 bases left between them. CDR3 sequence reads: CSARDTGNTEAFF. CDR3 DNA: TGCAGTGCTAGAGATACGGGCAACACTGAAGCTTTCTTT.

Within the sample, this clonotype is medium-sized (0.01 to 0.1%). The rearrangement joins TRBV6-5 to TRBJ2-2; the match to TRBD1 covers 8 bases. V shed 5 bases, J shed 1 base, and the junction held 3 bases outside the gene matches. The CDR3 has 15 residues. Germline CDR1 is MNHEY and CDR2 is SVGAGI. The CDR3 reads CASSGTGKNTGELFF. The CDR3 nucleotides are TGTGCCAGCAGTGGGACAGGAAAGAACACCGGGGAGCTGTTTTTT.

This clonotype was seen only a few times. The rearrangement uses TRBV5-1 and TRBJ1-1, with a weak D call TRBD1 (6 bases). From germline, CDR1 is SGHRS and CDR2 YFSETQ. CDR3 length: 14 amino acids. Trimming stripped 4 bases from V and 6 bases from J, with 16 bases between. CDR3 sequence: CASSLQTGSPEAFF. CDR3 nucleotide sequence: TGCGCCAGCAGCCTTCAAACAGGGAGTCCTGAAGCTTTCTTT.